These 19 T cell receptor beta chains originate from one sample sequenced in a study of cytomegalovirus exposure and HLA in healthy donors. Clones were read by immunoSEQ multiplex PCR, and TCRdb kept only the in-frame ones, dropping some. The sample includes 100,000 to 150,000 clones, around nine tenths of them seen just once. Source material: PBMCs. These receptors all stem from a man aged 30 to 45 in good health and CMV-seronegative.

V and J are TRBV5-8 and TRBJ2-1; 10 bases map to TRBD2. The germline V gene has CDR1 SGHTS and CDR2 YDEGEE. This CDR3 has 16 residues. The trim removed 5 bases at V and 1 base at J, leaving 6 bases unmatched. CDR3 loop: CASRALGLASYNEQFF. For the CDR3, the DNA is TGTGCCAGCAGGGCCCTGGGACTAGCGTCCTACAATGAGCAGTTCTTC.

This sequence joins TRBV7-2 and TRBJ2-2; 8 bases are shared with TRBD1. The CDR3 has 16 amino acids. The ends lost 5 bases at V and 4 bases at J; junction bases unmatched: 9. CDR1 is SGHTA, CDR2 FQGNSA, per germline. The CDR3 DNA is TGTGCCAGCAGCGAACAGGCCAGGGGGCCCACCGGGGAGCTGTTTTTT. Residues: CASSEQARGPTGELFF.

The genes are TRBV23-1 and TRBJ2-1, with D tentatively TRBD2 (6 bases). TRBV23-1 is recorded as an ORF, its role being uncertain. The CDR3 spans 16 residues. With 1 base removed from V and 4 bases from J, the gap between germline ends came to 14 bases. CDR3 region: CASSQWFGSSYNEQFF. Here the CDR3 DNA reads TGCGCCAGCAGTCAATGGTTCGGGAGTAGTTACAATGAGCAGTTCTTC.

This clone occurred once. The chain combines TRBV21-1 with TRBJ1-5; TRBD1, the table's D call, was not compared with the DNA. TRBV21-1 has pseudogene status. This CDR3 has 16 amino acids. CDR3: CATIPWDSISNQPQHF. The CDR3 DNA sequence: TGTGCCACCATACCCTGGGACAGTATTAGCAATCAGCCCCAGCATTTT.

The J gene is TRBJ1-2, the V gene TRBV7-9; D not certain. The CDR3 runs to 14 residues. Germline V gene data show CDR1 as SEHNR and CDR2 as FQNEAQ (reference sequence). The V and J ends lost 3 bases and 4 bases respectively, with 12 bases between them. DNA of the CDR3: TGTGCCAGCAGCTTTACCACAGTCCGCTATGGCTACACCTTC. Its translation: CASSFTTVRYGYTF.

This rearrangement joins TRBV19 to TRBJ1-5, with a tentative D call TRBD1 (5 bases). This CDR3 is built from 15 residues. The ends were cut back, 5 bases at V and 3 bases at J, with 14 bases in the middle. Germline V gives CDR1 LNHDA, CDR2 SQIVND (reference sequence). CDR3 DNA sequence: TGTGCCAGTAGTGTGGTAGGGGCCCCCAATCAGCCCCAGCATTTT. Translated: CASSVVGAPNQPQHF.

This sequence joins TRBV5-1 and TRBJ1-2; the match to TRBD1 covers 10 bases. Germline values: CDR1 SGHRS, CDR2 YFSETQ. V trimming: 4 bases; J trimming: 6 bases; junction bases outside the gene matches: 9. The CDR3 contains 15 residues. CDR3 residues: CASSILDRGNDGYTF. The CDR3 bases are TGCGCCAGCAGCATACTGGACAGGGGGAATGATGGCTACACCTTC. Filled out from reference TRBV5-1 and TRBJ1-2, the complete variable domain reads KAGVTQTPRYLIKTRGQQVTLSCSPISGHRSVSWYQQTPGQGLQFLFEYFSETQRNKGNFPGRFSGRQFSNSRSEMNVSTLELGDSALYLCASSILDRGNDGYTFGSGTRLTVV.

This rearrangement joins TRBV25-1 to TRBJ1-2, with TRBD1 as a possible D gene (6 bases). V dropped 6 bases and J dropped 6 bases, with 14 bases sitting between them. This CDR3 is 13 amino acids long. Germline values: CDR1 MGHDK, CDR2 SYGVNS. As DNA, the CDR3 is TGTGCCAGCAGAGAAACAGGGAATCATGGCTACACCTTC. It codes for CASRETGNHGYTF.

This clone was seen once. The chain is built from TRBV10-1 and TRBJ1-2; tentatively, D is TRBD1 (5 bases). Germline values: CDR1 WNHNN, CDR2 SYGVQD (reference sequence). Trimming removed 2 bases at V and 4 bases at J, with 8 bases between. CDR3 length equals 13 residues. This CDR3 reads CASSEQGSYGYTF. The DNA for the CDR3 is TGCGCCAGCAGTGAGCAGGGTAGCTATGGCTACACCTTC.

The rearrangement uses TRBV6-1 and TRBJ2-7; TRBD2 agrees at 12 bases. Trimming at V came to 2 bases and at J to 6 bases, leaving 2 bases not matched to a gene. Germline lookup yields CDR1 MNHNS and CDR2 SASEGT. The CDR3 extends over 14 amino acids. The CDR3: CASSETSGRSEQYF. CDR3 nucleotides: TGTGCCAGCAGTGAAACTAGCGGGAGGTCCGAGCAGTACTTC.

This clone has a single count. The chain couples TRBV10-2 to TRBJ2-5; 11 positions match TRBD2. The trim removed 5 bases at V and 5 bases at J, leaving 4 bases unmatched. Germline-derived CDR1 and CDR2 are WSHSY and SAAADI. The CDR3 runs to 14 residues. DNA of the CDR3: TGCGCCAGCAGTACTAGCGGGGGATTGGAGACCCAGTACTTC. Its protein product is CASSTSGGLETQYF.

The gene calls are TRBV9 and TRBJ2-7; D is possibly TRBD1 (6 bases). The V gene's germline CDR1 is SGDLS and CDR2 YYNGEE. The germline V and J ends were trimmed by 4 bases and 5 bases, with 16 bases remaining between them. The CDR3 loop spans 14 amino acids. The CDR3 loop is CASSPPTGLHEQYF. In nucleotides, the CDR3 is TGTGCCAGCAGCCCACCGACAGGCCTCCACGAGCAGTACTTC. The full variable domain, in which reference TRBV9 and TRBJ2-7 provide the parts outside the CDR3, is DSGVTQTPKHLITATGQRVTLRCSPRSGDLSVYWYQQSLDQGLQFLIQYYNGEERAKGNILERFSAQQFPDLHSELNLSSLELGDSALYFCASSPPTGLHEQYFGPGTRLTVT.

V usage is TRBV19 and J usage is TRBJ2-7, with TRBD1 matching 8 bases. The junction had 8 bases not matched to a gene; V was cut back by 6 bases and J by 1 base. This CDR3 has 15 amino acids. CDR1 is LNHDA, CDR2 SQIVND, per germline (reference sequence). The CDR3 spells CASRNQGATSYEQYF. The CDR3 nucleotides are TGTGCCAGTAGAAATCAGGGGGCAACATCCTACGAGCAGTACTTC.

The J gene is TRBJ1-1, the V gene TRBV29-1; tentatively, D is TRBD1 (6 bases). CDR3 size: 13 residues. Germline CDR1 reads SQVTM; CDR2 reads ANQGSEA. V lost 5 bases and J 1 base, leaving 11 bases between the germline ends. For the CDR3, the DNA is TGCAGCGTTTGGACAGATAAGAACACTGAAGCTTTCTTT. As protein: CSVWTDKNTEAFF.

The chain couples TRBV9 to TRBJ2-1, with 7 bases aligning to TRBD2. Germline CDR1 reads SGDLS; CDR2 reads YYNGEE. This CDR3 is 15 amino acids long. The V segment lost 3 bases and the J segment 3 bases; nucleotides outside the gene matches: 6. DNA of the CDR3: TGTGCCAGCAGCGAGAAGACGGGAGGCTACAATGAGCAGTTCTTC. This gives the protein CASSEKTGGYNEQFF.

The genes are TRBV7-9 and TRBJ1-5, with 9 bases lining up with TRBD1. V lost 1 base, J lost 4 bases, and 2 bases stayed unmatched. Germline V gene lookup returns CDR1 SEHNR and CDR2 FQNEAQ (reference sequence). This CDR3 spans 15 amino acids. The CDR3: CASSLEGTGNQPQHF. The CDR3 bases are TGTGCCAGCAGCTTAGAGGGGACAGGGAATCAGCCCCAGCATTTT.

This sequence joins TRBV30 and TRBJ2-2; weak D call: TRBD1 (5 bases). Trimming stripped 5 bases from V and 6 bases from J, with 7 bases between. The CDR3 runs to 11 residues. Germline V gene data show CDR1 as GTSNPN and CDR2 as SVGIG (reference sequence). CDR3: CAWGAAGELFF. DNA of the CDR3: TGTGCCTGGGGGGCGGCCGGGGAGCTGTTTTTT.

The V and J genes are TRBV10-3 and TRBJ1-2; 8 bases line up with TRBD1. Germline V gene lookup returns CDR1 ENHRY and CDR2 SYGVKD. The CDR3 consists of 14 residues. Trimming removed 4 bases from V and 6 bases from J; junction bases left unmatched: 7. CDR3: CAISAGQENDGYTF. DNA of the CDR3: TGTGCCATCAGTGCGGGACAGGAGAATGATGGCTACACCTTC.

This clone was picked up one time. The CDR3 nucleotides are TGTGCCAGCAGCACCGACAGCTCACCCTACTATGGCTACACCTTC. Protein product: CASSTDSSPYYGYTF. J is TRBJ1-2 and V is TRBV7-3; perhaps TRBD1 as D (5 bases). The CDR3 sequence is 15 residues long. V lost 5 bases and J lost 3, with 16 bases in between. Germline V gene data show CDR1 as SGHTA and CDR2 as FQGTGA.